This T cell receptor (beta chain) came from a study of read filtering for tumor transcriptome and immune sequencing. This clonotype was picked up a small number of times. The germline CDR1 and CDR2 sequences are SEHNR and FQNEAQ (reference sequence). The CDR3 consists of 12 residues. The V and J ends lost 8 bases and 5 bases respectively, with 12 bases between them. From 400 to 450 ng of RNA, a library with molecular barcoded alpha/delta and beta/gamma adaptors was made. TCRdb passed the reads through MiXCR, listing each CDR3 protein once. Here the sample spans around 140,000 distinct CDR3 sequences, roughly 13% being singletons.

J is TRBJ2-5 and V is TRBV7-9; no firm D call. Sequences were obtained from a population of CD138-negative cells sorted from bone marrow. The receptor comes from a donor aged 40 or over with multiple myeloma. This CDR3 reads CASSGVGETQYF. In DNA, the CDR3 is TGTGCCAGCTCTGGGGTTGGCGAGACCCAGTACTTC.